The present T cell receptor beta chain was sequenced within a study of regulatory T cells in long-lasting Graves disease. Noted time point: newly diagnosed GD, antithyroid drugs for less than 3 months. Isolated PBMC RNA provided the starting material for the TCR library. Study-wide results and caveats: The TCR repertoire of persistent Graves' patients was less diverse than that of newly diagnosed ones.

This clonotype turned up a few times. The antigen is undetermined. For TCR beta, libraries came from iRepertoire HTBI primers and Arm-PCR of CDR3 regions. TCRdb processed the multiplex PCR reads anew with MiXCR; each CDR3 protein has one entry. This sample has about 440,000 distinct CDR3 sequences; roughly 15% occur once, and the top ten carry 23%. These same records also appear under a second study, on T cells in Graves' hyperthyroidism and ophthalmopathy. That investigation notes: Orbital computed tomography, thyroid ultrasound, serum thyroxine and TRAb, and clinical symptoms together informed the diagnoses.

Source: peripheral blood mononuclear cells (PBMCs), taken at new diagnosis, from a patient treated with antithyroid drugs. The sequence was collected from a woman younger than 35 with Graves disease.

The CDR3 DNA reads TGCAGTGCTAGAGATCCGGGGGGGAGTAGCAATCAGCCCCAGCATTTT. As protein: CSARDPGGSSNQPQHF. The rearrangement joins TRBV20-1 to TRBJ1-5; possibly TRBD1 for D (5 bases). Trimming took 0 bases from V and 0 from J, leaving 12 bases between them. Germline-derived CDR1 and CDR2 are DFQATT and SNEGSKA (reference sequence). CDR3 length: 16 amino acids.